The text below deals with one T cell receptor (beta chain). The target antigen is unknown. These data are taken from a study of vaccination effects on CD4 cells after COVID-19. Study-level information: The ViraFEST assay expanded antigen-specific CD4+ T cells with viral peptide pools before sequencing. It was a median of 72 days after the second dose that post-vaccine samples were obtained.

Researchers isolated CD4+ T cells once less than twelve days of culture had elapsed. Infection dated between March and December 2020, before the Alpha, Beta and Delta variants reached the United States. As their vaccination, participants received two doses of either BNT162b2 or mRNA-1273. Researchers swapped half the medium for IL-2 medium on both days 3 and 7. This table comes from immunoSEQ multiplex PCR, and its TCRdb copy is limited to in-frame clones, with some not included. The sample yields 40,000 to 55,000 clones, around 76% seen once. The CDR3 contains 15 residues. The germline gives CDR1 SGHRS, CDR2 YFSETQ. V shed 0 bases and J shed 2 bases, with 11 bases lying between them.

This chain links TRBV5-1 with TRBJ1-1; D is perhaps TRBD1 (6 bases). This clonotype was obtained from a human donor who had a prior SARS-CoV-2 infection. The sample here was CD4+ T cells from PBMCs cultured without peptide, taken after COVID-19 vaccination. The CDR3 DNA sequence: TGCGCCAGCAGCTTGGGCGGGACAATAAACACTGAAGCTTTCTTT. This codes for CASSLGGTINTEAFF.